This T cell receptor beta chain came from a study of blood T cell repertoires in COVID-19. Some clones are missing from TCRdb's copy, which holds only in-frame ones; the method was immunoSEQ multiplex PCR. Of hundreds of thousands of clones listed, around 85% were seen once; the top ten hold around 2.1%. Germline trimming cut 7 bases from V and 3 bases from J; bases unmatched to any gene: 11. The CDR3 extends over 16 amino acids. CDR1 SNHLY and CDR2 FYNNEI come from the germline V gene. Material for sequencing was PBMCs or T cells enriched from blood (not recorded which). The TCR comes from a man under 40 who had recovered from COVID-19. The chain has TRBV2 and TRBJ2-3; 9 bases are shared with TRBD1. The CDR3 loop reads CASTKGQGQLTDTQYF. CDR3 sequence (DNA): TGTGCCAGCACCAAGGGACAGGGACAACTTACAGATACGCAGTATTTT.